A selection of T cell receptor beta chains follows, all from one sample in a study of cytomegalovirus exposure and HLA in healthy donors. Sequencing was performed with immunoSEQ multiplex PCR; in TCRdb, only in-frame clones are kept and a portion is missing. The table has approximately 220,000 clones, over 60% seen once. Sequencing was done on a sample of PBMCs. The receptors shown here come from a man between 35 and 55 years old in good health and CMV-seronegative. Each CDR3 is given with its conserved first and last residue. The D gene is left open where the match is weak. Size tells how often a clone was seen (once, few, many) or the class of an expanded clone, and some rows leave it out.

size	D	V	J	CDR3	DNA
-	TRBD1	TRBV5-6	TRBJ1-2	CASRQGANYGYTF	TGTGCCAGCAGGCAGGGGGCGAACTATGGCTACACCTTC
few	-	TRBV6-1	TRBJ2-7	CASSEWGRNEQYF	TGTGCCAGCAGTGAGTGGGGGCGGAACGAGCAGTACTTC
-	TRBD2	TRBV28	TRBJ2-1	CASFTGGRSYNEQFF	TGTGCCAGCTTCACGGGAGGACGCTCCTACAATGAGCAGTTCTTC
-	TRBD2	TRBV5-4	TRBJ2-2	CASSREGLDTGELFF	TGTGCCAGCAGCAGGGAGGGTTTGGACACCGGGGAGCTGTTTTTT
-	TRBD1	TRBV7-9	TRBJ1-4	CASSRDRVNEKLFF	TGTGCCAGCAGCCGGGACAGGGTAAATGAAAAACTGTTTTTT
once	-	TRBV6-5	TRBJ1-5	CASSSKQGNQPQHF	TGTGCCAGCAGCTCTAAACAGGGAAACCAGCCCCAGCATTTT
-	TRBD1	TRBV7-4	TRBJ1-5	CAIRDREDQPQHF	TGTGCCATCCGGGACAGGGAGGACCAGCCCCAGCATTTT
-	TRBD2	TRBV9	TRBJ2-4	CASSAGEGTDIQYF	TGTGCCAGCAGCGCCGGGGAGGGGACGGACATTCAGTACTTC
-	-	TRBV27	TRBJ1-5	CASGQGFLHF	TGTGCCAGCGGGCAGGGATTTCTGCATTTT
-	-	TRBV5-1	TRBJ2-3	CASRRTPSLAPDTQYF	TGCGCCAGCAGACGAACCCCTAGTTTGGCACCAGATACGCAGTATTTT
-	-	TRBV12-5	TRBJ1-1	CASGIINTEAFF	TGTGCTAGTGGTATAATAAACACTGAAGCTTTCTTT
-	TRBD2	TRBV19	TRBJ2-2	CASSISGVGTGELFF	TGTGCCAGTAGTATAAGCGGGGTTGGAACCGGGGAGCTGTTTTTT
once	TRBD2	TRBV9	TRBJ2-5	CASSGGLAGEETQYF	TGTGCCAGCAGCGGGGGACTAGCGGGGGAAGAGACCCAGTACTTC
-	-	TRBV19	TRBJ2-7	CASSIDPSDNEQYF	TGTGCCAGTAGTATAGATCCCTCCGACAACGAGCAGTACTTC
-	TRBD1	TRBV4-1	TRBJ1-6	CASRREGQANSPLHF	TGCGCCAGCAGGCGGGAGGGACAGGCAAATTCACCCCTCCACTTT
-	-	TRBV5-4	TRBJ1-5	CASSPGGTSNQPQHF	TGTGCCAGCAGCCCGGGTGGGACATCCAATCAGCCCCAGCATTTT
-	-	TRBV14	TRBJ2-2	CASSSLGPGELFF	TGTGCCAGCAGCTCCCTGGGGCCCGGGGAGCTGTTTTTT
once	TRBD1	TRBV7-2	TRBJ1-1	CASSSDRGLTEAFF	TGTGCCAGCAGCTCCGACAGGGGGCTAACTGAAGCTTTCTTT
once	-	TRBV7-8	TRBJ2-5	CASTRLYQETQYF	TGTGCCAGCACGCGCCTATACCAAGAGACCCAGTACTTC
-	TRBD1	TRBV9	TRBJ1-3	CASSVAPTGGSSGNTIYF	TGTGCCAGCAGCGTAGCCCCGACAGGGGGCTCCTCTGGAAACACCATATATTTT
few	TRBD1	TRBV7-9	TRBJ2-2	CASTRDRGETGELFF	TGTGCCAGCACCAGGGACAGGGGGGAAACCGGGGAGCTGTTTTTT
-	TRBD1	TRBV5-1	TRBJ1-3	CASSPGGYASGNTIYF	TGCGCCAGCAGCCCAGGGGGCTACGCTTCTGGAAACACCATATATTTT
-	-	TRBV18	TRBJ1-1	CASSPWTENTEAFF	TGTGCCAGCTCACCCTGGACAGAGAACACTGAAGCTTTCTTT
few	-	TRBV4-2	TRBJ2-1	CASSQDRTEQFF	TGTGCCAGCAGCCAAGATAGAACGGAGCAGTTCTTC
-	TRBD1	TRBV28	TRBJ2-1	CASSPTGGPYNEQFF	TGTGCCAGCAGCCCGACAGGGGGCCCCTACAATGAGCAGTTCTTC
-	TRBD1	TRBV2	TRBJ1-4	CASRTGQPNEKLFF	TGTGCCAGCAGAACGGGACAGCCGAATGAAAAACTGTTTTTT
-	-	TRBV7-8	TRBJ1-2	CASSLARPGSTGGYTF	TGTGCCAGCAGCTTAGCGCGGCCCGGTTCGACGGGGGGCTACACCTTC
-	-	TRBV18	TRBJ2-7	CASSPRAYEQYF	TGTGCCAGCTCACCGCGGGCCTACGAGCAGTACTTC
-	-	TRBV9	TRBJ1-6	CASSVRENSPLHF	TGTGCCAGCAGCGTCAGGGAAAATTCACCCCTCCACTTT
-	TRBD2	TRBV9	TRBJ2-1	CASSGSGSGFWNEQFF	TGTGCCAGCAGCGGTAGCGGGAGTGGGTTTTGGAATGAGCAGTTCTTC
-	-	TRBV5-8	TRBJ2-3	CASSLTGQYF	TGTGCCAGCAGCTTAACGGGGCAGTATTTT
-	-	TRBV2	TRBJ2-7	CASSTEQYF	TGTGCCAGCAGTACTGAGCAGTACTTC
-	TRBD2	TRBV28	TRBJ2-6	CASSEAGGSGANVLTF	TGTGCCAGCAGCGAGGCGGGAGGGTCTGGGGCCAACGTCCTGACTTTC
once	TRBD1	TRBV9	TRBJ1-2	CASSQTGYGYTF	TGTGCCAGCAGTCAGACAGGGTATGGCTACACCTTC
-	-	TRBV27	TRBJ2-3	CASSNPPGTLADTQYF	TGTGCCAGCAGTAACCCCCCGGGAACTTTGGCAGATACGCAGTATTTT
-	TRBD2	TRBV27	TRBJ2-1	CASSLSSGSGNEQFF	TGTGCCAGCAGTTTATCTAGCGGGAGTGGGAATGAGCAGTTCTTC
once	-	TRBV27	TRBJ2-7	CASSPLRGGSNEQYF	TGTGCCAGCAGTCCGCTGAGGGGGGGTTCTAACGAGCAGTACTTC
-	TRBD2	TRBV18	TRBJ2-3	CASSPPSSGGPLSPTDTQYF	TGTGCCAGCTCACCACCGAGTAGCGGGGGTCCCCTTTCCCCCACAGATACGCAGTATTTT
-	-	TRBV14	TRBJ2-1	CASSLGGPYNEQFF	TGTGCCAGCAGCCTGGGGGGACCCTACAATGAGCAGTTCTTC
-	-	TRBV7-3	TRBJ2-5	CASSYGQQETQYF	TGTGCCAGCAGCTATGGACAGCAAGAGACCCAGTACTTC